This T cell receptor (beta chain) was documented in a study of identifying expanded T cells in peripheral blood. General study points: Technical replicates showed approximately 1.2 changed clones; approximately 2 weeks roughly 16; four weeks 19.

With respect to this clone: Antigen unknown.

This CDR3 is 16 amino acids long. With 2 bases clipped from V and 6 bases from J, the junction kept 8 bases outside the gene matches. The germline gives CDR1 SGHNT, CDR2 YYREEE (reference sequence). Assay used: immunoSEQ multiplex PCR; TCRdb lists only in-frame clones, some missing. The sample carries tens of thousands of clones, 87% recorded once. This receptor was identified in a person aged 18 to 70 in good health. The sample consisted of blood. The chain uses TRBV5-4 and TRBJ2-2; 9 nucleotides line up with TRBD2. This CDR3 reads CASSFSSGRVPGELFF. The CDR3 region has the DNA TGTGCCAGCAGCTTCAGTAGCGGGAGAGTACCCGGGGAGCTGTTTTTT.